These 23 T cell receptor beta chains originate from one sample sequenced in a study of CD8+ T cells in alopecia areata. It was cDNA, reverse transcribed from extracted RNA, that served as the sequencing template. Repertoires were generated with immunoSEQ multiplex PCR, while TCRdb's copy carries only in-frame clones and drops some. The sample lists about 82,000 clones; roughly 51% were seen once. Specimen: NKG2D-high CD8+ T cells sorted from blood. Receptors originate from a human donor with alopecia areata.

V and J are TRBV19 and TRBJ2-2; 8 bases are a match to TRBD1. This CDR3 is built from 13 residues. After removal of 8 bases from V and 6 bases from J, the junction contained 5 bases not matched to a gene. Germline CDR1 is LNHDA and CDR2 is SQIVND (reference sequence). CDR3 residues: CASPGQGAGELFF. Here the CDR3 DNA reads TGTGCCAGTCCAGGACAGGGAGCCGGGGAGCTGTTTTTT.

The chain combines TRBV11-3 with TRBJ2-5, with a tentative D call TRBD2 (6 bases). This CDR3 contains 16 residues. The germline V gene encodes CDR1 SGHNT and CDR2 YENEEA. The ends were cut back, 5 bases at V and 4 bases at J, with 20 bases in the middle. CDR3: CASSPRQSLGGETQYF. CDR3 DNA: TGTGCCAGCAGCCCCCGACAGAGTCTGGGGGGAGAGACCCAGTACTTC.

The V call is TRBV2, the J call TRBJ2-3, with 8 bases that match TRBD2. Trimming took 11 bases from V and 4 from J; bases not matched to a gene: 14. This CDR3 contains 15 residues. Germline assignment: CDR1 SNHLY and CDR2 FYNNEI. CDR3 sequence reads: CAFPLTGGLPDTQYF. The DNA for the CDR3 is TGTGCCTTCCCCCTAACGGGGGGGCTCCCAGATACGCAGTATTTT. The whole variable domain, remainder taken from reference TRBV2 and TRBJ2-3, is EPEVTQTPSHQVTQMGQEVILRCVPISNHLYFYWYRQILGQKVEFLVSFYNNEISEKSEIFDDQFSVERPDGSNFTLKIRSTKLEDSAMYFCAFPLTGGLPDTQYFGPGTRLTVL.

This clone was detected a few times. The chain is built from TRBV4-3 and TRBJ2-4; D is unclear. The germline V gene has CDR1 LGHNA and CDR2 YSLEER. The CDR3 contains 16 residues. The ends were cut back, 4 bases at V and 0 bases at J, with 13 bases in the middle. Here the CDR3 DNA reads TGCGCCAGCAGCCCTGAAAAGGAACTAGCCAAAAACATTCAGTACTTC. This codes for CASSPEKELAKNIQYF.

The chain links TRBV27 to TRBJ2-3; D is undetermined. Looked up from germline, CDR1 is MNHEY and CDR2 is SMNVEV (reference sequence). V dropped 10 bases and J dropped 1 base, with 18 bases sitting between them. There are 15 residues in the CDR3. CDR3 DNA sequence: TGTGCCACCATGACGAAGAAAACCCGCACAGATACGCAGTATTTT. This sequence encodes CATMTKKTRTDTQYF.

The chain links TRBV29-1 to TRBJ2-5; 8 positions match TRBD1. Gene TRBJ2-7 matches the end of the DNA better, so the J call may be wrong. CDR1 is SQVTM and CDR2 is ANQGSEA in the germline V gene. The CDR3 totals 13 residues. The CDR3 spells CSVLTGVGYEQYF. The CDR3, as DNA: TGCAGCGTATTGACAGGGGTAGGCTACGAGCAGTACTTC.

The CDR3 DNA follows: TGCGCCAGCAGCCTCGGGACAGTCAACCTAAAGACTGAAGCTTTCTTT. The encoded protein is CASSLGTVNLKTEAFF. The rearrangement uses TRBV4-1 and TRBJ1-1, with 7 positions matching TRBD1. The V gene's germline CDR1 is MGHRA and CDR2 YSYEKL. The junction had 13 bases not matched to a gene; V was cut back by 4 bases and J by 5 bases. The CDR3 has 16 amino acids.

V and J are TRBV28 and TRBJ2-7; D is undetermined. This CDR3 comprises 10 residues. V was shortened by 8 bases and J by 3 bases, with 5 bases between the two germline ends. Germline V gene sequence: CDR1 MDHEN, CDR2 SYDVKM. CDR3 sequence reads: CASGDYEQYF. As DNA, the CDR3 is TGTGCCAGCGGGGACTACGAGCAGTACTTC.

This clone was detected only a few times. The chain links TRBV6-1 to TRBJ1-5; the match to TRBD1 covers 8 bases. The CDR3 is 15 amino acids. J was trimmed by 7 bases and V by 4 bases; bases with no gene match: 9. Germline loops: CDR1 MNHNS, CDR2 SASEGT. The CDR3 DNA is TGTGCCAGCAGTGCCTACCAGGGGGCGAGCCAGCCCCAGCATTTT. Protein sequence: CASSAYQGASQPQHF.

V and J are TRBV11-2 and TRBJ1-4; no definite D call. Per the germline V gene, CDR1 is SGHAT and CDR2 is FQNNGV. The CDR3 contains 16 residues. V was cut by 5 bases and J by 8 bases, with 21 bases left in between. The CDR3 DNA follows: TGTGCCAGCAGCCCGTCGGTTGGGATCGGGATCGAAAAACTGTTTTTT. It yields the protein CASSPSVGIGIEKLFF.

V usage is TRBV5-4 and J usage is TRBJ2-1; D possibly uses TRBD1 or TRBD2 (6 bases each). Per the germline V gene, CDR1 is SGHNT and CDR2 is YYREEE (reference sequence). The V gene lost 4 bases and the J gene lost 10 bases, with 12 bases spanning the gap. This CDR3 spans 12 amino acids. The DNA for the CDR3 is TGTGCCAGCAGCCAGGGGAGCGGGGAGCAGTTCTTC. Its translation: CASSQGSGEQFF.

This clone was seen a handful of times. This chain connects TRBV29-1 to TRBJ2-7, with D perhaps matching TRBD2 (5 bases). Looked up from germline, CDR1 is SQVTM and CDR2 is ANQGSEA. V gave up 4 bases and J gave up 5 bases, with 15 bases separating them. This CDR3 region has 13 residues. The CDR3 loop reads CSVGDSAGHEQYF. The CDR3 nucleotides are TGCAGCGTTGGAGATAGCGCCGGCCACGAGCAGTACTTC.

The chain joins TRBV7-8 to TRBJ1-5; no firm D call. The CDR3 extends over 13 amino acids. Germline CDR1 SGHVS, CDR2 FQNEAQ. V was trimmed by 4 bases and J by 5 bases, leaving 9 bases between them. CDR3 protein: CASSSRGDQPQHF. For the CDR3, the DNA is TGTGCCAGCAGCTCCCGGGGTGATCAGCCCCAGCATTTT. Drawing the rest from reference TRBV7-8 and TRBJ1-5, the complete variable domain is GAGVSQSPRYKVAKRGQDVALRCDPISGHVSLFWYQQALGQGPEFLTYFQNEAQLDKSGLPSDRFFAERPEGSVSTLKIQRTQQEDSAVYLCASSSRGDQPQHFGDGTRLSIL.

CDR3: CATDTGGNEQYF. The CDR3 coding sequence is TGCGCCACCGATACAGGGGGTAACGAGCAGTACTTC. V is TRBV23-1 and J is TRBJ2-7; 8 bases agree with TRBD1. TRBV23-1 is known as an ORF, though its function is uncertain. There are 12 residues in the CDR3. Unmatched junction bases numbered 7, after V lost 10 bases and J lost 5 bases.

The chain joins TRBV2 to TRBJ1-1; TRBD1 is a possible D gene (6 bases). The length of the CDR3 is 14 residues. The V gene lost 1 base and the J gene lost 5 bases, with 11 bases spanning the gap. The germline V gene has CDR1 SNHLY and CDR2 FYNNEI. In DNA, the CDR3 is TGTGCCAGCAGTGAAGTGGAAGGGGGAACTGAAGCTTTCTTT. Its protein is CASSEVEGGTEAFF.

Concerning this clone: Other nucleotide sequences from this sample produce the same CDR3. This rearrangement joins TRBV27 to TRBJ2-5; D unresolved. The V end was cut by 5 bases, the J end by 5 bases, with 6 bases between. Germline assignment: CDR1 MNHEY and CDR2 SMNVEV (reference sequence). This CDR3 has 11 residues. CDR3 in amino acids: CASSLGETQYF. The CDR3 bases are TGTGCCAGCAGTCTAGGGGAGACCCAGTACTTC.

This clone was detected only a few times. CDR3 sequence: CASSLDSETQYF. The DNA for the CDR3 is TGCGCCAGCAGCTTGGACAGCGAGACCCAGTACTTC. The chain employs TRBV5-1 and TRBJ2-5; D ambiguous. The germline V and J ends were trimmed by 0 bases and 5 bases, with 5 bases remaining between them. Germline V gives CDR1 SGHRS, CDR2 YFSETQ. The CDR3 is 12 amino acids.

The table lists this clone with a few counts. V gene TRBV28 combines with J gene TRBJ2-5; either TRBD1 or TRBD2 may supply D (5 bases each). Trimming removed 3 bases at V and 7 bases at J, with 18 bases between. The CDR3 totals 15 residues. Germline assignment: CDR1 MDHEN and CDR2 SYDVKM. The CDR3 nucleotides are TGTGCCAGCAGTTTCAGGGTCGACCCCCGGGGGACCCAGTACTTC. This encodes CASSFRVDPRGTQYF.

J is TRBJ2-2 and V is TRBV25-1, with D tentatively TRBD1 (6 bases). Germline lookup yields CDR1 MGHDK and CDR2 SYGVNS. V was cut by 3 bases and J by 2 bases, with 13 bases left in between. This CDR3 is built from 16 residues. This CDR3 reads CASSDWLQGNTGELFF. CDR3 nucleotides: TGTGCCAGCAGTGATTGGTTACAGGGTAACACCGGGGAGCTGTTTTTT. The full variable domain, its missing parts supplied by reference TRBV25-1 and TRBJ2-2, is EADIYQTPRYLVIGTGKKITLECSQTMGHDKMYWYQQDPGMELHLIHYSYGVNSTEKGDLSSESTVSRIRTEHFPLTLESARPSHTSQYLCASSDWLQGNTGELFFGEGSRLTVL.

The chain combines TRBV15 with TRBJ2-1; no firm D call. Per the germline V gene, CDR1 is LNHNV and CDR2 is YYDKDF (reference sequence). The V gene lost 0 bases and the J gene lost 10 bases, with 10 bases spanning the gap. This CDR3 is 13 amino acids long. The CDR3 bases are TGTGCCACCAGCAGAGATTTAGGCGCAGAGCAGTTCTTC. Its translation: CATSRDLGAEQFF. Full variable domain (outside the CDR3, taken from reference TRBV15 and TRBJ2-1): DAMVIQNPRYQVTQFGKPVTLSCSQTLNHNVMYWYQQKSSQAPKLLFHYYDKDFNNEADTPDNFQSRRPNTSFCFLDIRSPGLGDTAMYLCATSRDLGAEQFFGPGTRLTVL.

The chain has TRBV5-6 and TRBJ1-5; D is undetermined. V was clipped by 2 bases and J by 0 bases, with 9 bases between them. This CDR3 contains 15 residues. Germline loops: CDR1 SGHDT, CDR2 YYEEEE. The DNA of the CDR3 is TGTGCCAGCAGCTTAGGGCTGTATAGCAATCAGCCCCAGCATTTT. The encoded protein is CASSLGLYSNQPQHF.

This clone has more than one count but fewer than ten. V is TRBV27 and J is TRBJ2-3; 7 bases match TRBD1. Trimming removed 6 bases from V and 1 base from J; junction bases left unmatched: 7. In germline, CDR1 is MNHEY, CDR2 SMNVEV (reference sequence). The CDR3 covers 15 residues. DNA for the CDR3: TGTGCCAGCAGCGTAGGGACAGTACGCACAGATACGCAGTATTTT. The encoded protein is CASSVGTVRTDTQYF.

The gene calls are TRBV9 and TRBJ1-1; 7 bases match TRBD1. The CDR3 is 14 residues long. Germline V gene sequence: CDR1 SGDLS, CDR2 YYNGEE. With V trimmed by 2 bases and J by 0 bases, 1 base remained unmatched. DNA for the CDR3: TGTGCCAGCAGCGTGGGACAGCTGAACACTGAAGCTTTCTTT. It codes for CASSVGQLNTEAFF.